This T cell receptor (beta chain) came from a study of memory CD4+ T cells and cytomegalovirus serostatus. This CDR3 has 13 residues. The sort gate was single viable CD3+CD4+CD8-CD45RO+ cells for memory CD4+ T cells. Donors' CMV status reflects serum IgG against pp150, pp28, p38, p52. Sequencing was performed with immunoSEQ multiplex PCR; in TCRdb, only in-frame clones are kept and a portion is missing. The table includes tens of thousands of clones, around 76% detected once. This rearrangement joins TRBV21-1 to TRBJ2-3. TRBV21-1 is tagged as a pseudogene. The receptor comes from an adult in good health and CMV-seropositive. Input material: memory CD4+ T cells from blood. The CDR3 coding sequence is TGTGCCAGCAGCAAAGTCGGCGCAGATACGCAGTATTTT. This gives the protein CASSKVGADTQYF.